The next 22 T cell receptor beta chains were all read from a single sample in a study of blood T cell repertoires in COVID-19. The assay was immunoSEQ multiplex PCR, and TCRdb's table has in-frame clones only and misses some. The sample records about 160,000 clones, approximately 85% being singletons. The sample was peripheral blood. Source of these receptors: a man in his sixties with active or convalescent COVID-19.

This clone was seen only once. The CDR3 coding sequence is TGTGCCAGCAGTTTATTGGCTAGTAGCAACGAGCAGTACTTC. Translating it yields CASSLLASSNEQYF. V gene TRBV28 combines with J gene TRBJ2-7, with no clear D. The CDR3 runs to 14 residues. Trimming removed 1 base from V and 5 bases from J, with 12 bases in between. CDR1 and CDR2 from the germline V gene are MDHEN and SYDVKM.

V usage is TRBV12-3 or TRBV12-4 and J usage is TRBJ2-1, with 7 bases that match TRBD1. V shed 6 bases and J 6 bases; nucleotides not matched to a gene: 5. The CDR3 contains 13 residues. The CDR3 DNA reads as TGTGCCAGCAGCTGGGGACAGTTCAATGAGCAGTTCTTC. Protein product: CASSWGQFNEQFF.

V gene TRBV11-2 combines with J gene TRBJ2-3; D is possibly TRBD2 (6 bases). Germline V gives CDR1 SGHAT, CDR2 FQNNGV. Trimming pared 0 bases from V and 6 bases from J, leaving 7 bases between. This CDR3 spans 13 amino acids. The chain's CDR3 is CASSLDRGDTQYF. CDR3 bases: TGTGCCAGCAGCTTAGATCGGGGGGATACGCAGTATTTT.

The CDR3 region has the DNA TGTGCCAGCAGCCCACTAGCGGGAGTTGATACGCAGTATTTT. Amino acids: CASSPLAGVDTQYF. The chain is built from TRBV7-2 and TRBJ2-3; 11 nucleotides align to TRBD2. The CDR3 runs to 14 residues. With 5 bases clipped from V and 6 bases from J, the junction kept 4 bases outside the gene matches. Germline V gene data show CDR1 as SGHTA and CDR2 as FQGNSA.

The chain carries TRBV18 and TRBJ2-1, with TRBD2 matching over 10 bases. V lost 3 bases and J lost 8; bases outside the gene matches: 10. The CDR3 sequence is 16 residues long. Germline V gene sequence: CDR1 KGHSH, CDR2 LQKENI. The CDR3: CASSPFLAGDGDEQFF. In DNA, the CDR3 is TGTGCCAGCTCACCGTTCCTAGCGGGAGATGGCGATGAGCAGTTCTTC.

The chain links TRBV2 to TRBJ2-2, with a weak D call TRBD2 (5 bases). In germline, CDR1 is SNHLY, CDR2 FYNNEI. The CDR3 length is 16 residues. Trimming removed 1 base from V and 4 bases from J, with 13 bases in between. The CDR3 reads CASSEVGGLRTGELFF. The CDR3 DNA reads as TGTGCCAGCAGTGAAGTTGGCGGGTTACGCACCGGGGAGCTGTTTTTT.

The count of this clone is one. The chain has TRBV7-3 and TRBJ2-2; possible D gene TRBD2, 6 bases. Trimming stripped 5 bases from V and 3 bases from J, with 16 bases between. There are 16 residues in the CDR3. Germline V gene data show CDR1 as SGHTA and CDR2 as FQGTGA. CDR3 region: CASSAHLAGYTGELFF. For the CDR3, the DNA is TGTGCCAGCAGCGCTCACTTGGCGGGGTACACCGGGGAGCTGTTTTTT.

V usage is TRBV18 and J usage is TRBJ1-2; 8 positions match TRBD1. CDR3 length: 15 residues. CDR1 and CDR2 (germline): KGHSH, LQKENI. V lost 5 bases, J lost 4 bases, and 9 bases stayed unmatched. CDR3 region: CASSGQGFVSYGYTF. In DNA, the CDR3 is TGTGCCAGCTCAGGACAGGGCTTCGTCTCCTATGGCTACACCTTC. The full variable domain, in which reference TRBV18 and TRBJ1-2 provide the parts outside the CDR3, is NAGVMQNPRHLVRRRGQEARLRCSPMKGHSHVYWYRQLPEEGLKFMVYLQKENIIDESGMPKERFSAEFPKEGPSILRIQQVVRGDSAAYFCASSGQGFVSYGYTFGSGTRLTVV.

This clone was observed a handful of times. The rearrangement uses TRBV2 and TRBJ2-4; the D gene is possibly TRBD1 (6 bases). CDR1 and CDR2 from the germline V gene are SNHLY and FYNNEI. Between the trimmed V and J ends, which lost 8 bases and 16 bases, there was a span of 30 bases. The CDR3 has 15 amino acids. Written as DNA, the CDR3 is TGTGCCAGCCTTTCTCCCCCGGGGACAAGTGGTGTTGGATACTTC. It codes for CASLSPPGTSGVGYF.

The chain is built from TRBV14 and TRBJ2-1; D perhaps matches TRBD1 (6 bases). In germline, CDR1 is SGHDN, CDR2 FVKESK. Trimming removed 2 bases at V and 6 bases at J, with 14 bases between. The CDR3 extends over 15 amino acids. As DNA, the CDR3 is TGTGCCAGCAGCCAAATTGGACAGTGGGGCAATGAGCAGTTCTTC. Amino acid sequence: CASSQIGQWGNEQFF.

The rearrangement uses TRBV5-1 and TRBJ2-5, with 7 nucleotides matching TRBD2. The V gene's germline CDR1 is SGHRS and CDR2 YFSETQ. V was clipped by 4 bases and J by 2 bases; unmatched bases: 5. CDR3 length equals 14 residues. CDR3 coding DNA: TGCGCCAGCAGCCAAAGCGGGACTCAAGAGACCCAGTACTTC. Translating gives CASSQSGTQETQYF.

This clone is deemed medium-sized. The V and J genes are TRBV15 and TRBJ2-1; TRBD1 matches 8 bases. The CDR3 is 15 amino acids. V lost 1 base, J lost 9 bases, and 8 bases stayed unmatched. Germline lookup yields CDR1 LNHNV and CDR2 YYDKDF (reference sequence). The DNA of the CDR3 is TGTGCCACCAGCAGAGTCCGCAGGGGGCTTGTTGAGCAGTTCTTC. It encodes CATSRVRRGLVEQFF.

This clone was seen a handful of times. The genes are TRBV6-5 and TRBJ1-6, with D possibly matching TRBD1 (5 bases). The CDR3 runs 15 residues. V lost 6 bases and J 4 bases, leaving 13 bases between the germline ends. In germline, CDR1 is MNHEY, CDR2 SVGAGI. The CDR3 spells CASRRRGLYNSPLHF. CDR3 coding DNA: TGTGCCAGCAGACGACGGGGGTTGTATAATTCACCCCTCCACTTT.

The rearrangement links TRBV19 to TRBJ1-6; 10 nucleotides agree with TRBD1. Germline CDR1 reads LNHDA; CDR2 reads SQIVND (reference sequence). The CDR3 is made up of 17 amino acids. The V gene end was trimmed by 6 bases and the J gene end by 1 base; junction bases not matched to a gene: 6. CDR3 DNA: TGTGCCAGTAGGGGACAGGGGACGATATCCTATAATTCACCCCTCCACTTT. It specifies CASRGQGTISYNSPLHF. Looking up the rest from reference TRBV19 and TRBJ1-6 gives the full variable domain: DGGITQSPKYLFRKEGQNVTLSCEQNLNHDAMYWYRQDPGQGLRLIYYSQIVNDFQKGDIAEGYSVSREKKESFPLTVTSAQKNPTAFYLCASRGQGTISYNSPLHFGNGTRLTVT.

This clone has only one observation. The CDR3 sequence: CASSESQGYGYTF. The CDR3 nucleotides read TGTGCCAGCAGTGAATCACAGGGTTATGGCTACACCTTC. The V and J genes are TRBV25-1 and TRBJ1-2, with a weak D call TRBD1 (6 bases). V gave up 1 base and J gave up 5 bases, with 8 bases separating them. The CDR3 sequence is 13 residues long. Germline V gene data show CDR1 as MGHDK and CDR2 as SYGVNS.

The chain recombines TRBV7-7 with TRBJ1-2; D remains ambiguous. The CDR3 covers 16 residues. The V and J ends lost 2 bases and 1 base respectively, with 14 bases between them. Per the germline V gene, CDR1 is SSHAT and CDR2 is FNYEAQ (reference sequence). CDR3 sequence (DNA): TGTGCCAGCAGCTTAAACCTGGGCCCAAGTAACTATGGCTACACCTTC. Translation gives CASSLNLGPSNYGYTF.

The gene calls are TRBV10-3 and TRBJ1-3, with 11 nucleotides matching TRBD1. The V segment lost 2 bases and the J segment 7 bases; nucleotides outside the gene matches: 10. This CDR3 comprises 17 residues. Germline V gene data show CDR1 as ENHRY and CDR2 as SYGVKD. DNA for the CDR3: TGTGCCATCAGTGAGAATTCCGGACAGGGGGCCTCCAACACCATATATTTT. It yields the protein CAISENSGQGASNTIYF.

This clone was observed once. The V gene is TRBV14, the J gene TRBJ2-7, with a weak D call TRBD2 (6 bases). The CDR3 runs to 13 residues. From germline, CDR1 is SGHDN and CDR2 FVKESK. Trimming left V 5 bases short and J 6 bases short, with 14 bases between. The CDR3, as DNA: TGTGCCAGCAGCTCGGGACTGTCTTTCGAGCAGTACTTC. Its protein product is CASSSGLSFEQYF. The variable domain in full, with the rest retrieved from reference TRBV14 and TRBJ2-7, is EAGVTQFPSHSVIEKGQTVTLRCDPISGHDNLYWYRRVMGKEIKFLLHFVKESKQDESGMPNNRFLAERTGGTYSTLKVQPAELEDSGVYFCASSSGLSFEQYFGPGTRLTVT.

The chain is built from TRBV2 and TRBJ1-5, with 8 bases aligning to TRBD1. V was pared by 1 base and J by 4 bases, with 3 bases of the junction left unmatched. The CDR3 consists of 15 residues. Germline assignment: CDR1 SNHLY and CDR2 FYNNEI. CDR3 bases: TGTGCCAGCAGTGAAGGGGACAGGAAAAATCAGCCCCAGCATTTT. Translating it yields CASSEGDRKNQPQHF.

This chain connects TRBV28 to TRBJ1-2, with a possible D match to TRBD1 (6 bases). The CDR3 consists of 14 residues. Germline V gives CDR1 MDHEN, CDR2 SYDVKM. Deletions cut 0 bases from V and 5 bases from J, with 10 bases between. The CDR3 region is CASSLWYRVYGYTF. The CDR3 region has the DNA TGTGCCAGCAGTTTATGGTACAGGGTGTATGGCTACACCTTC.

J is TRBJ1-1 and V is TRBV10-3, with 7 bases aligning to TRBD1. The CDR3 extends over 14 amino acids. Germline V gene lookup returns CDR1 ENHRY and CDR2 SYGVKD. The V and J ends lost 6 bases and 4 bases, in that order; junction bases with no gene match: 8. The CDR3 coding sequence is TGTGCCATCAGCGAGACAGGGTATGTCACTGAAGCTTTCTTT. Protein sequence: CAISETGYVTEAFF.

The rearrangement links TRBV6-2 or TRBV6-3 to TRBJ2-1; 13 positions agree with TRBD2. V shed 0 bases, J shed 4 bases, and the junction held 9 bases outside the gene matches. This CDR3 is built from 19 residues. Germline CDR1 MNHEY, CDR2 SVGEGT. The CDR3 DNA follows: TGTGCCAGCAGTTACTCCTTAGGGACTAGCGGGAAGATTTACAATGAGCAGTTCTTC. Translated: CASSYSLGTSGKIYNEQFF.